The clone carrying this T cell receptor beta chain has at least ten counts. Its specificity is not known. Thyroid surgery was preceded by no treatment in any patient. This sample is drawn from a study of metastatic and nonmetastatic thyroid tumors. Study results and limitations: Compared with benign nodules, malignant thyroid tumors were reported to have significantly higher TCR beta diversity in both blood and tumor.

Original handling: The distant-metastasis classifier for papillary thyroid cancer was built from CDR3 differences across clinicopathological groups. Through MiXCR, TCRdb re-clonotyped the PCR reads. Here the V and J calls rest on TCRdb's processing, not on the authors' analysis. The repertoire holds 30,000 or so clones, more than 20% seen once, with about 9% in the top ten. The CDR3 totals 17 residues. Germline V gene lookup returns CDR1 LGHNA and CDR2 YSLEER. Germline trimming cut 0 bases from V and 2 bases from J; bases unmatched to any gene: 7. This clonotype was sampled from a female donor with papillary thyroid cancer or a benign thyroid nodule (not recorded which). Some clones in this sample may be carry-over from other donors' samples. The chain employs TRBV4-3 and TRBJ2-7; 10 nucleotides match TRBD2. What was sequenced was blood. CDR3 amino acids: CASSQDLGSGRAYEQYF. CDR3 DNA sequence: TGCGCCAGCAGCCAAGATTTAGGAAGCGGGAGGGCCTACGAGCAGTACTTC.